This TCR beta chain was profiled in a study of neurological immune-mediated disorders (dated by TCRdb to the late 2010s). About the full investigation: Among the approximately 34 multiple sclerosis patients, relapsing-remitting MS accounted for some 30 and secondary progressive MS accounted for 3. The cohort comprised approximately 67 subjects: 15 or so HAM/TSP patients, 34 multiple sclerosis patients and 20 or so healthy controls. Using UMI-based sequencing, the study compared peripheral blood TCR-beta repertoires from patients with HTLV-I-associated myelopathy (HAM/TSP), patients with multiple sclerosis, and healthy controls. Longitudinal samples, technical triplicates and paired sorted CD4+ and CD8+ T-cell subsets, alongside PBMC samples, were included among the approximately 98 TCR-beta libraries. Here is what the overall study found, with its caveats: The MS cluster showed no association with clinical or MRI features, and the authors stated that larger cohorts are needed. In a phylogenetic analysis, the repertoires of 18 out of 34 MS patients fell into a single cluster of related CDR3 sequences, pointing to a possible signature at the repertoire level. TCR clonal expansion was highest in HAM/TSP patients and lowest in MS patients, with MS patients falling below even healthy controls. Across subjects, expanded clones never shared an identical CDR3 amino acid sequence, which suggests that the TCR-beta repertoires in every group were private.

This clonotype was detected many times. No cognate antigen has been identified for it. Per-nucleotide qualities are absent, and no much larger clonotype sits a single base away. cDNA was synthesized by template-switch 5'RACE using a primer carrying a 10-nucleotide random unique molecular identifier by which each TCR transcript was tagged. Over 200 million TCR-beta sequences, covering 15-18 subjects, were produced in each sequencing run. The RNeasy kit was used for extraction of total RNA. The KAPA Real-time Library Amplification kit was used to amplify TCR-beta VDJ regions with primers for the TCR constant region and the 5'RACE anchor. Sample indexes and Illumina adaptors were added in a first PCR, after which library yield was increased in a second PCR. After purification with Ampure beads, the TCR product of roughly 650 bp was size-selected on a 2% E-gel SizeSelection system. Before pooling, library quality was assessed on a Bioanalyzer, concentration was determined with Qubit, and library quantification was performed with the Kapa Library Quantification kit. An Illumina HiSeq 2500 was used to sequence the libraries paired-end at 2 x 150 bp. To increase sequence diversity, roughly 24-31% phiX was spiked into each library pool. As for how the authors treated the data: Quality-filtered reads were processed with the UMI-based MiGEC pipeline, and over 90% of raw TCR sequences were removed by the MiGEC pipeline during error correction. IMGT germline references were used for aligning VDJ genes, and each clonotype was defined as a unique CDR3 amino acid sequence together with its V-J genes. VDJtools evaluated clonal expansion, Shannon diversity and CDR3 relatedness (CalcPairwiseDistances, ClusterSamples); CLCbio workbench built phylogenetic trees. Expanded clones were defined as having at least 8 unique UMIs, based on coefficient-of-variation modelling across technical triplicates. TCRdb reran the public reads through fastp at Q25 and MiXCR, keeping productive beta chains. Rows matching on CDR3 protein sequence are summarized as one entry with the most common DNA and genes. These V and J calls are TCRdb output, not the study's own analysis. Present in this sample are tens of thousands of distinct CDR3 sequences, 3% to 3.5% of which were seen just once. Approximately 3.5% of the sample rests with the top ten.

Libraries from unsorted PBMCs were made from 2 million PBMCs kept in RNAlater at -80 degrees C until RNA extraction. Multiple sclerosis patients were enrolled in a US clinical protocol under which disease progression was evaluated by magnetic resonance imaging. Peripheral blood was subjected to Ficoll-Hypaque density gradient centrifugation to isolate PBMCs, which were then cryopreserved in liquid nitrogen. In the germline V gene (reference sequence), CDR1 corresponds to SGHKS and CDR2 to YYEKEE. Reading from cysteine to phenylalanine, the CDR3 counts 15 amino acids. CDR3 DNA only is kept here, 45 bases in frame from base 1. V was cut back by 4 bases and J by 7 bases, leaving a gap of 17 bases between them.

This TCR derives from a man aged 35-49 years with multiple sclerosis. Sequenced material: PBMCs. This chain joins TRBV5-5 to TRBJ1-4, with the D gene call left open. The CDR3 amino acid sequence is: CASSQSSGFGEKLFF. The nucleotides are TGTGCCAGCAGCCAGTCTTCGGGTTTCGGTGAAAAACTGTTTTTT.